This T cell receptor (beta chain) is from a study of T cell repertoires in cytomegalovirus infection. TCRdb itself ran the reads through MiXCR, one entry per CDR3 protein. The sample holds fewer than 700,000 distinct CDR3 sequences, 20% to 25% seen once. Per the germline V gene, CDR1 is SEHNR and CDR2 is FQNEAQ (reference sequence). V lost 5 bases to trimming and J lost 0 bases; unmatched junction nucleotides: 9. The CDR3 has 16 residues. This clonotype was counted at least ten times. The sequenced sample was CD8+ T cells from PBMCs. The receptor was derived from a human donor in good health (CMV status not recorded). Some clones in this sample may be carry-over from other donors' samples. The rearrangement joins TRBV7-9 to TRBJ1-1; 7 bases match TRBD1. The CDR3 DNA reads TGTGCCAGCAGCCCCAGGGGGGGACAATTGAACACTGAAGCTTTCTTT. Its translation is CASSPRGGQLNTEAFF.